This passage covers 24 T cell receptor beta chains from one sample sequenced in a study of blood T cells in healthy people across ages. A second about 7 to 12 cycle PCR used barcoded and J-beta primers. TCRdb fed the 5' RACE reads into MiXCR, producing one record per CDR3 protein. The table shows approximately 1.5 million distinct CDR3 sequences, with less than 45% occurring only once. The specimen was blood. Source of these receptors: a woman aged 18-29 years in good health.

The chain uses TRBV18 and TRBJ2-5; tentatively, D is TRBD1 (5 bases). The CDR3 consists of 14 residues. V was clipped by 3 bases and J by 2 bases, with 10 bases between them. CDR1 KGHSH and CDR2 LQKENI come from the germline V gene. CDR3 sequence reads: CASSPRTLQETQYF. CDR3 nucleotides: TGTGCCAGCTCACCGAGGACACTACAAGAGACCCAGTACTTC.

The chain carries TRBV20-1 and TRBJ1-1; D is perhaps TRBD1 (6 bases). This CDR3 is 13 amino acids long. CDR1 is DFQATT, CDR2 SNEGSKA, per germline (reference sequence). The CDR3 nucleotides read TGCAGCCAAACAGGGAGAGTGAACACTGAAGCTTTCTTT. Translated, it gives CSQTGRVNTEAFF.

V and J are TRBV6-2 or TRBV6-3 and TRBJ2-7; D perhaps matches TRBD2 (7 bases). The CDR3 is made up of 13 amino acids. The germline CDR1 and CDR2 sequences are MNHEY and SVGEGT. V gave up 7 bases and J gave up 7 bases, with 17 bases separating them. DNA for the CDR3: TGTGCCAGCACGGAGGGGGGGTACAATGAGCAGTACTTC. It yields the protein CASTEGGYNEQYF.

The V gene is TRBV27, the J gene TRBJ2-7; D perhaps matches TRBD1 (6 bases). From germline, CDR1 is MNHEY and CDR2 SMNVEV (reference sequence). V dropped 2 bases and J dropped 2 bases, with 13 bases sitting between them. The CDR3 length is 15 residues. As DNA, the CDR3 is TGTGCCAGCAGTTTAAAGCAGGGGCCGGCCTACGAGCAGTACTTC. Encoded protein: CASSLKQGPAYEQYF.

The chain carries TRBV27 and TRBJ1-3; D perhaps matches TRBD1 (5 bases). The CDR3 runs 15 residues. The V gene lost 5 bases and the J gene lost 3 bases, with 14 bases spanning the gap. The germline gives CDR1 MNHEY, CDR2 SMNVEV (reference sequence). The CDR3 here is CASSDSRSGGNTIYF. The CDR3 nucleotides read TGTGCCAGCAGTGACAGCCGTTCAGGTGGAAACACCATATATTTT.

This clonotype came up a few times. This chain links TRBV6-6 with TRBJ2-7; 7 bases are a match to TRBD1. The germline V gene encodes CDR1 MNHNY and CDR2 SVGAGI (reference sequence). The CDR3 sequence is 15 residues long. V was clipped by 2 bases and J by 0 bases; unmatched bases: 4. CDR3 region: CASSYSQGVSYEQYF. The CDR3 DNA is TGTGCCAGCAGTTACAGCCAGGGGGTCTCCTACGAGCAGTACTTC.

The chain links TRBV15 to TRBJ1-2, with D possibly being TRBD1 (6 bases). Germline-derived CDR1 and CDR2 are LNHNV and YYDKDF (reference sequence). V dropped 1 base and J dropped 2 bases, with 11 bases sitting between them. There are 15 residues in the CDR3. The CDR3 DNA sequence: TGTGCCACCAGCAGAGCCGTTGACAGGAACTATGGCTACACCTTC. Amino acid sequence: CATSRAVDRNYGYTF.

The chain employs TRBV5-1 and TRBJ2-4, with unresolved D. The CDR3 is 12 residues long. Germline loops: CDR1 SGHRS, CDR2 YFSETQ. V was cut by 5 bases and J by 13 bases, with 16 bases left in between. Here the CDR3 DNA reads TGCGCCAGCAGTCCTTTGGGCAGTGAGCAGTACTTC. Its protein is CASSPLGSEQYF.

This sequence joins TRBV7-2 and TRBJ2-1, with D hard to call. The CDR3 covers 12 residues. V gave up 5 bases and J gave up 4 bases, with 6 bases separating them. The germline gives CDR1 SGHTA, CDR2 FQGNSA. CDR3 in DNA: TGTGCCAGCAGCGTACCGTACAATGAGCAGTTCTTC. Protein sequence: CASSVPYNEQFF.

This clonotype was detected ten times or more. The genes are TRBV7-3 and TRBJ2-6; possible D gene TRBD1, 6 bases. The CDR3 runs 16 residues. V was pared by 5 bases and J by 1 base, with 12 bases between. Germline V gives CDR1 SGHTA, CDR2 FQGTGA. In nucleotides, the CDR3 is TGTGCCAGCAGCAGTTATACAGGGTCTGGGGCCAACGTCCTGACTTTC. Protein sequence: CASSSYTGSGANVLTF. Full variable domain (remainder filled in from reference TRBV7-3 and TRBJ2-6): GAGVSQTPSNKVTEKGKYVELRCDPISGHTALYWYRQSLGQGPEFLIYFQGTGAADDSGLPNDRFFAVRPEGSVSTLKIQRTERGDSAVYLCASSSYTGSGANVLTFGAGSRLTVL.

This clonotype was observed a handful of times. This chain joins TRBV11-1 and TRBJ2-1; a weak D match, TRBD2 (6 bases). Trimming pared 1 base from V and 7 bases from J, leaving 14 bases between. The CDR3 sequence is 15 residues long. Germline V gene data show CDR1 as SGHAT and CDR2 as FQDESV (reference sequence). For the CDR3, the DNA is TGTGCCAGCAGCTTAGAACATGGTGGAGGGAATGAGCAGTTCTTC. Protein sequence: CASSLEHGGGNEQFF.

The rearrangement uses TRBV12-3 or TRBV12-4 and TRBJ2-3; 8 nucleotides align to TRBD2. The CDR3 runs 16 residues. With 5 bases clipped from V and 5 bases from J, the junction kept 12 bases outside the gene matches. The CDR3 DNA is TGTGCCAGCAGTCCCCTGGGGCGGGGGGTTTTAGATACGCAGTATTTT. Translation gives CASSPLGRGVLDTQYF.

This sequence joins TRBV12-3 or TRBV12-4 and TRBJ2-1; 7 bases match TRBD2. CDR3 size: 15 residues. With 6 bases clipped from V and 2 bases from J, the junction kept 7 bases outside the gene matches. The CDR3 region is CASSPAGAPYNEQFF. The CDR3 DNA follows: TGTGCCAGCAGCCCCGCGGGAGCGCCCTACAATGAGCAGTTCTTC.

The CDR3 DNA reads as TGTGCCAGCAGCTTAGGTGATGTGGTGTACGAGCAGTACTTC. Translation gives CASSLGDVVYEQYF. The rearrangement uses TRBV11-2 and TRBJ2-7; D call uncertain. Deletions cut 1 base from V and 4 bases from J, with 11 bases between. There are 14 residues in the CDR3. Germline CDR1 and CDR2: SGHAT and FQNNGV.

This clonotype was seen a few times. The chain joins TRBV20-1 to TRBJ2-5; the D call may be TRBD1 or TRBD2 (5 bases each). From germline, CDR1 is DFQATT and CDR2 SNEGSKA (reference sequence). V gave up 6 bases and J gave up 4 bases, with 15 bases separating them. This CDR3 has 13 residues. CDR3 loop: CSARSPGGETQYF. In nucleotides, the CDR3 is TGCAGTGCCAGATCCCCTGGGGGAGAGACCCAGTACTTC.

CDR3 protein: CASSDSVPLRYTF. As DNA, the CDR3 is TGTGCCAGCAGTGATTCAGTCCCCTTGCGCTACACCTTC. V is TRBV25-1 and J is TRBJ1-2; unclear D gene. Germline CDR1 and CDR2: MGHDK and SYGVNS. CDR3 length equals 13 residues. Trimming took 3 bases from V and 9 from J, leaving 14 bases between them.

V and J are TRBV7-8 and TRBJ2-5; D is uncertain. The J call is in doubt because the DNA end fits TRBJ2-7 better. The CDR3 is 12 residues long. Germline V gene data show CDR1 as SGHVS and CDR2 as FQNEAQ. CDR3 region: CASSQLSVEQYF. The CDR3 DNA reads TGTGCCAGCAGCCAACTCAGCGTCGAGCAGTACTTC.

In its sample, this clonotype was seen a few times. The chain uses TRBV20-1 and TRBJ2-7; 8 bases line up with TRBD1. Per germline, CDR1 DFQATT and CDR2 SNEGSKA (reference sequence). Trimming cost V 3 bases and J 7 bases; bases outside gene matches: 8. The CDR3 totals 13 residues. This CDR3 is CSASQGALWEQYF. The CDR3 DNA sequence: TGCAGTGCTAGCCAGGGGGCTTTATGGGAGCAGTACTTC.

V gene TRBV7-2 combines with J gene TRBJ2-7, with 8 bases aligning to TRBD1. Germline V gene sequence: CDR1 SGHTA, CDR2 FQGNSA. The CDR3 runs 16 residues. The junction had 12 bases not matched to a gene; V was cut back by 4 bases and J by 4 bases. The CDR3 loop reads CASSSIPGQGPYEQYF. The CDR3 DNA reads as TGTGCCAGCAGCTCGATTCCCGGACAGGGTCCGTACGAGCAGTACTTC. The whole variable domain, filled in from reference TRBV7-2 and TRBJ2-7, reads GAGVSQSPSNKVTEKGKDVELRCDPISGHTALYWYRQSLGQGLEFLIYFQGNSAPDKSGLPSDRFSAERTGGSVSTLTIQRTQQEDSAVYLCASSSIPGQGPYEQYFGPGTRLTVT.

The chain uses TRBV7-9 and TRBJ2-7, with a weak D call TRBD2 (5 bases). Germline loops: CDR1 SEHNR, CDR2 FQNEAQ (reference sequence). The CDR3 totals 14 residues. Trimming took off 7 bases at V and 6 bases at J, with 19 bases between the two ends. CDR3 loop: CASTPLGLASEQYF. The CDR3 nucleotides are TGTGCCAGCACCCCTCTCGGGCTAGCTAGCGAGCAGTACTTC.

CDR3 region: CASSSSTTPYNEQYF. CDR3 coding DNA: TGTGCCAGCAGCTCCTCAACGACTCCCTACAATGAGCAGTACTTC. This chain connects TRBV11-2 to TRBJ2-7; D ambiguous. V was cut by 4 bases and J by 7 bases, with 20 bases left in between. This CDR3 comprises 15 residues. Germline assignment: CDR1 SGHAT and CDR2 FQNNGV.

This clonotype appeared many times. This sequence joins TRBV5-1 and TRBJ2-7, with 8 bases matching TRBD1. The germline CDR1 and CDR2 sequences are SGHRS and YFSETQ. V trimming: 3 bases; J trimming: 5 bases; junction bases outside the gene matches: 4. The CDR3 length is 13 residues. For the CDR3, the DNA is TGCGCCAGCAGCTCCGGGACAGGCGACGAGCAGTACTTC. It translates to CASSSGTGDEQYF.

This clonotype was observed a single time. J is TRBJ2-5 and V is TRBV11-2; TRBD1 matches 7 bases. V lost 3 bases, J lost 2 bases, and 9 bases stayed unmatched. The germline gives CDR1 SGHAT, CDR2 FQNNGV. The CDR3 sequence is 16 residues long. DNA of the CDR3: TGTGCCAGCAGCTTCCGACAGGGTTTCAGGCAAGAGACCCAGTACTTC. Translation: CASSFRQGFRQETQYF.

This clonotype was seen only a few times. The CDR3 region is CASSQVTEYNEQYF. The CDR3 nucleotides are TGCGCCAGCAGCCAGGTAACGGAGTACAATGAGCAGTACTTC. The chain carries TRBV4-1 and TRBJ2-5; D is unclear. V lost 3 bases and J lost 11, with 19 bases in between. CDR1 is MGHRA, CDR2 YSYEKL, per germline. The CDR3 covers 14 residues.